These 18 T cell receptor beta chains originate from one sample sequenced in a study of CXCR3-negative and CXCR3-positive naive CD8 T cells. All TRB cDNA libraries came from 5' RACE performed with UMI labels. TCRdb re-analyzed the 5' RACE reads; it lists each CDR3 protein once, without DNA. The table lists 23,000 or so distinct CDR3 sequences, with less than 4.5% in the top ten. Sequencing was done on a sample of naive CXCR3- CD8+ T cells from blood. Subset indicated: CD45RO-CCR7+CD27+CD95- naive CD8+ T cells lacking CXCR3 (TNR3-). The origin of the receptors is a human donor in good health. Some clones in this sample may be carry-over from other donors' samples.

This chain joins TRBV29-1 and TRBJ2-3; TCRdb gives TRBD2 as the D gene, but with no DNA this cannot be confirmed. This CDR3 is built from 14 residues. The V gene's germline CDR1 is SQVTM and CDR2 ANQGSEA. CDR3 in amino acids: CSARLAGLLDTQYF.

The chain has TRBV6-2 or TRBV6-3 and TRBJ2-7; TCRdb's assignment of TRBD1 cannot be checked, as there is no DNA. Germline CDR1 and CDR2: MNHEY and SVGEGT. There are 16 residues in the CDR3. Here the CDR3 reads CASSYGTGGGSYEQYF.

J is TRBJ2-1 and V is TRBV9. This CDR3 is built from 13 residues. CDR1 and CDR2 (germline): SGDLS, YYNGEE. The CDR3 reads CASSVVGSTEQFF.

This rearrangement joins TRBV10-3 to TRBJ2-7. The germline V gene has CDR1 ENHRY and CDR2 SYGVKD. The CDR3 runs 15 residues. The CDR3 sequence: CAISESGQISYEQYF.

The gene calls are TRBV6-6 and TRBJ2-2; TCRdb designates TRBD1, a call that cannot be tested without DNA. Germline V gene sequence: CDR1 MNHNY, CDR2 SVGAGI (reference sequence). The CDR3 consists of 16 residues. CDR3 sequence reads: CASSKSGVQNTGELFF.

The chain recombines TRBV29-1 with TRBJ2-7; TCRdb gives TRBD1 as the D gene, but with no DNA this cannot be confirmed. The CDR3 has 13 residues. The germline V gene encodes CDR1 SQVTM and CDR2 ANQGSEA. The CDR3 is CSVQTDQGYEQYF.

CDR3 residues: CASSFGSGYEQYF. The chain carries TRBV12-3 or TRBV12-4 and TRBJ2-7; the D call of TRBD2 rests on TCRdb alone, since no DNA is present to check it. The CDR3 has 13 residues.

The CDR3 sequence is CSAKAGGPYSNQPQHF. This chain links TRBV20-1 with TRBJ1-5; TCRdb's D gene call, TRBD1, goes unchecked for lack of DNA. Germline CDR1 DFQATT, CDR2 SNEGSKA (reference sequence). The CDR3 spans 16 residues.

This chain uses TRBV29-1 with TRBJ2-7. This CDR3 is 13 amino acids long. Germline CDR1 and CDR2: SQVTM and ANQGSEA. This CDR3 reads CSVVGPEAYEQYF.

This sequence joins TRBV12-3 or TRBV12-4 and TRBJ2-7; TCRdb reports TRBD1, a call that lacks DNA to check it against. This CDR3 has 15 amino acids. CDR3 loop: CASSRYRDSHYEQYF.

The chain has TRBV7-9 and TRBJ2-1. This CDR3 contains 13 residues. Germline loops: CDR1 SEHNR, CDR2 FQNEAQ (reference sequence). This CDR3 reads CASSPVESVEQFF.

The chain has TRBV25-1 and TRBJ2-1; the D call of TRBD2 rests on TCRdb alone, since no DNA is present to check it. Germline values: CDR1 MGHDK, CDR2 SYGVNS. The CDR3 length is 14 residues. The CDR3: CASSEGYTSDEQFF. The variable domain in full, with the rest retrieved from reference TRBV25-1 and TRBJ2-1, is EADIYQTPRYLVIGTGKKITLECSQTMGHDKMYWYQQDPGMELHLIHYSYGVNSTEKGDLSSESTVSRIRTEHFPLTLESARPSHTSQYLCASSEGYTSDEQFFGPGTRLTVL.

Here the CDR3 reads CASSFLLGGGPGDGDTQYF. The gene calls are TRBV27 and TRBJ2-3; TCRdb indicates TRBD1, and absent DNA this call remains unverified. CDR1 MNHEY and CDR2 SMNVEV come from the germline V gene (reference sequence). CDR3 length: 19 residues.

This rearrangement joins TRBV2 to TRBJ2-3. The CDR3 sequence is 15 residues long. Germline V gene data show CDR1 as SNHLY and CDR2 as FYNNEI. CDR3 sequence reads: CASGTGIPSTDTQYF.

Its frequency marks this clonotype as medium-sized (0.01 to 0.1%). The chain links TRBV29-1 to TRBJ2-7. The germline V gene has CDR1 SQVTM and CDR2 ANQGSEA. The CDR3 is 13 residues long. Here the CDR3 reads CSVVEDSSYEQYF.

The chain recombines TRBV20-1 with TRBJ2-7; without DNA, the TCRdb call of TRBD1 cannot be checked. Germline-derived CDR1 and CDR2 are DFQATT and SNEGSKA (reference sequence). This CDR3 is built from 15 residues. CDR3 sequence: CSARDQTGPSYEQYF.

The V call is TRBV20-1, the J call TRBJ2-7; TCRdb returns TRBD1, unconfirmable since there is no DNA. The CDR3 sequence is 14 residues long. The germline V gene encodes CDR1 DFQATT and CDR2 SNEGSKA (reference sequence). CDR3 residues: CSASPPGVDHEQYF.

This clonotype ranks as medium-sized in terms of frequency. The rearrangement uses TRBV6-4 and TRBJ2-1; TCRdb outputs TRBD1, but without DNA this stays unchecked. CDR1 is MRHNA, CDR2 SNTAGT, per germline. This CDR3 is 14 amino acids long. The CDR3 protein is CASSDGGANNEQFF.